This TCR beta chain was profiled in a study of cytomegalovirus exposure and HLA in healthy donors. Study-wide results and caveats: Solely CMV serostatus was available to characterize immune exposure.

V lost 8 bases to trimming and J lost 12 bases; unmatched junction nucleotides: 17. CDR1 and CDR2 (germline): MNHNS, SASEGT. The CDR3 length is 15 residues. This clone has only a few counts. Its specificity is unknown. 13 Jbeta primers and 60 Vbeta primers were used for the PCR. Using immunoSEQ multiplex PCR, the repertoire was profiled, and TCRdb retains in-frame clones only, with some absent. The table lists 150,000 to 200,000 clones, roughly 82% of them singletons. This receptor was obtained from a woman in her 30s in good health and CMV-seronegative. V usage is TRBV6-1 and J usage is TRBJ1-5; 9 bases line up with TRBD1. What was sequenced was PBMCs. The CDR3 DNA is TGTGCCAGCGGATGGGGACAGGGTGCGGGATTGCTCCAGCATTTT. It translates to CASGWGQGAGLLQHF.